The 16 T cell receptor beta chains presented below share a single source sample, sequenced in a study of cytomegalovirus exposure and HLA in healthy donors. The PCR used 60 Vbeta and 13 Jbeta primers. TCRdb's table, derived via immunoSEQ multiplex PCR, lists solely in-frame clones and lacks some. The table lists tens of thousands of clones. Source material: PBMCs. Receptor source: a man between 50 and 59 years old in good health and CMV-seronegative.

The rearrangement links TRBV6-6 to TRBJ2-3; 10 bases agree with TRBD2. This CDR3 spans 16 amino acids. V dropped 8 bases and J dropped 2; count of bases not matched to a gene: 10. CDR1 and CDR2 (germline): MNHNY, SVGAGI (reference sequence). The CDR3 region is CASPLTSGAITDTQYF. In DNA form, the CDR3 reads TGTGCCAGCCCACTCACTAGCGGGGCTATCACAGATACGCAGTATTTT.

The V call is TRBV7-6, the J call TRBJ2-1, with TRBD1 matching 8 bases. This CDR3 contains 17 residues. V dropped 5 bases and J dropped 0; count of bases not matched to a gene: 9. Germline CDR1 and CDR2: SGHVS and FNYEAQ. In DNA, the CDR3 is TGTGCCAGCAGCGCCAGGACAGGGCAGAGCTCCTACAATGAGCAGTTCTTC. It specifies CASSARTGQSSYNEQFF. Drawing the rest from reference TRBV7-6 and TRBJ2-1, the complete variable domain is GAGVSQSPRYKVTKRGQDVALRCDPISGHVSLYWYRQALGQGPEFLTYFNYEAQQDKSGLPNDRFSAERPEGSISTLTIQRTEQRDSAMYRCASSARTGQSSYNEQFFGPGTRLTVL.

V and J are TRBV28 and TRBJ1-1; unclear D gene. Trimming cost V 5 bases and J 5 bases, with 15 bases left between them. This CDR3 is built from 14 residues. Per the germline V gene, CDR1 is MDHEN and CDR2 is SYDVKM. The CDR3 nucleotides are TGTGCCAGCAGTCCTGTGTCCAGGTTTACTGAAGCTTTCTTT. Translated, it gives CASSPVSRFTEAFF.

The chain uses TRBV7-6 and TRBJ2-2; maybe TRBD2 (5 bases). V was pared by 4 bases and J by 6 bases, with 15 bases between. CDR3 size: 15 residues. CDR1 and CDR2 (germline): SGHVS, FNYEAQ. CDR3 amino acids: CASSSTAGRAGELFF. The CDR3 DNA sequence: TGTGCCAGCAGCTCTACCGCCGGGCGGGCCGGGGAGCTGTTTTTT.

The chain is built from TRBV5-1 and TRBJ2-5, with D possibly TRBD2 on 6 matching bases. The end of the DNA aligns better with TRBJ2-7, so the J call may be wrong. This CDR3 is built from 13 residues. Germline V CDR1 and CDR2: SGHRS, YFSETQ. The CDR3 DNA reads as TGCGCCAGCAGCTTGGGGGGGGTTTACGAGCAGTACTTC. Its translation is CASSLGGVYEQYF.

V is TRBV5-4 and J is TRBJ2-6, with TRBD1 identical over 7 bases. CDR3 length: 19 amino acids. Trimming at V came to 0 bases and at J to 0 bases, leaving 9 bases not matched to a gene. CDR1 is SGHNT and CDR2 is YYREEE in the germline V gene (reference sequence). CDR3 in DNA: TGTGCCAGCAGCTTGGAGGGGGCAAGCTGGCTCTCTGGGGCCAACGTCCTGACTTTC. Its protein is CASSLEGASWLSGANVLTF.

The chain carries TRBV4-1 and TRBJ2-6, with D perhaps TRBD1 (5 bases). The CDR3 covers 16 residues. V shed 4 bases and J shed 0 bases, with 10 bases lying between them. Germline-derived CDR1 and CDR2 are MGHRA and YSYEKL. The chain's CDR3 is CASSLHRSSGANVLTF. CDR3 DNA sequence: TGCGCCAGCAGCCTTCACAGGAGCTCTGGGGCCAACGTCCTGACTTTC.

The V call is TRBV18, the J call TRBJ1-6, with TRBD1 identical over 10 bases. The junction had 5 bases not matched to a gene; V was cut back by 2 bases and J by 10 bases. This CDR3 region has 15 residues. The germline V gene encodes CDR1 KGHSH and CDR2 LQKENI. CDR3 nucleotide sequence: TGTGCCAGCTCACCAGGGACAGGGGTTCGGTCACCCCTCCACTTT. It yields the protein CASSPGTGVRSPLHF.

The V and J genes are TRBV6-1 and TRBJ1-1; no definite D call. Trimming left V 6 bases short and J 1 base short, with 9 bases between. Per germline, CDR1 MNHNS and CDR2 SASEGT. This CDR3 is built from 13 residues. DNA for the CDR3: TGTGCCAGCAGAATAAGACAGAACACTGAAGCTTTCTTT. It encodes CASRIRQNTEAFF.

This chain uses TRBV28 with TRBJ1-2; the match to TRBD1 covers 7 bases. V gave up 10 bases and J gave up 4 bases; unmatched junction bases: 6. Germline V CDR1 and CDR2: MDHEN, SYDVKM. CDR3 length: 12 residues. Here the CDR3 reads CATLGQVYGYTF. Here the CDR3 DNA reads TGTGCCACCCTTGGACAGGTCTATGGCTACACCTTC.

CDR3 protein: CASSSTGISGNTIYF. Written as DNA, the CDR3 is TGTGCCAGCAGTTCGACAGGGATCTCTGGAAACACCATATATTTT. This chain connects TRBV7-9 to TRBJ1-3; 7 bases are a match to TRBD1. CDR3 size: 15 residues. CDR1 SEHNR and CDR2 FQNEAQ come from the germline V gene (reference sequence). The junction had 5 bases not matched to a gene; V was cut back by 6 bases and J by 0 bases.

V gene TRBV9 combines with J gene TRBJ1-1; 9 nucleotides align to TRBD1. Losses at the gene ends were 0 bases for V and 7 bases for J; bases not matched to a gene: 7. Per the germline V gene, CDR1 is SGDLS and CDR2 is YYNGEE. The CDR3 has 15 amino acids. The CDR3 here is CASSVEGQGPFEAFF. As DNA, the CDR3 is TGTGCCAGCAGCGTAGAGGGACAGGGACCCTTTGAAGCTTTCTTT.

The chain has TRBV28 and TRBJ1-5; 8 nucleotides line up with TRBD1. The CDR3 totals 16 residues. Germline trimming cut 10 bases from V and 2 bases from J; bases unmatched to any gene: 13. Germline V gene sequence: CDR1 MDHEN, CDR2 SYDVKM. The CDR3 DNA is TGTGCCACTAAGGACAGGGAGAGTGATGGCAATCAGCCCCAGCATTTT. Its translation is CATKDRESDGNQPQHF.

The CDR3 coding sequence is TGTGCCAGCAGCCCGGAGTTTCGGACCTACGAGCAGTACTTC. Amino acid sequence: CASSPEFRTYEQYF. This chain connects TRBV9 to TRBJ2-7; no reliable D call. V lost 4 bases and J lost 2, with 13 bases in between. Germline V gene lookup returns CDR1 SGDLS and CDR2 YYNGEE. CDR3 length: 14 residues.

The rearrangement joins TRBV7-9 to TRBJ2-2, with D unresolved. V was trimmed by 4 bases and J by 5 bases, leaving 11 bases between them. Germline values: CDR1 SEHNR, CDR2 FQNEAQ (reference sequence). The CDR3 runs to 14 residues. The CDR3 sequence: CASSSDIQTGELFF. The DNA of the CDR3 is TGTGCCAGCAGCTCAGACATCCAAACCGGGGAGCTGTTTTTT.

The V and J genes are TRBV5-1 and TRBJ2-2; perhaps TRBD1 as D (5 bases). This CDR3 region has 13 residues. The V gene's germline CDR1 is SGHRS and CDR2 YFSETQ. V was cut by 2 bases and J by 5 bases, with 7 bases left in between. In DNA, the CDR3 is TGCGCCAGCAGCTTCCAGGGAACCGGGGAGCTGTTTTTT. Its protein product is CASSFQGTGELFF.